This is a list of T cell receptor beta chains from one sample in a study of T cells in localized non-small cell lung cancer. The table came from immunoSEQ multiplex PCR; TCRdb's copy has only in-frame clones and leaves some out. The sample carries about 40,000 clones, 81% recorded once. Sequencing used peripheral blood mononuclear cells, obtained before any cancer treatment. The receptors derive from a male donor aged 60 or over with stage II lung adenocarcinoma. The CDR3 runs from the conserved cysteine through the conserved F or W. A D gene is named only where the DNA matches it firmly. Some rows mark clone size as missing; the rest say once, few, many or name a class of expanded clone.

TRBD1,NA,TRBV7-9,TRBJ1-4,TGTGCCAGCAGCCCCACAGGGGGTAAACTGTTTTTT,CASSPTGGKLFF
NA,NA,TRBV7-9,TRBJ2-3,TGTGCCAGCAGCTCTAGCGGAGGGACAAGGGATACGCAGTATTTT,CASSSSGGTRDTQYF
NA,NA,TRBV5-1,TRBJ2-6,TGCGCCAGCAGCTTGGCAGGGTTTCCTGGGGCCAACGTCCTGACTTTC,CASSLAGFPGANVLTF
NA,NA,TRBV28,TRBJ1-5,TGTGCCAGCAGTTTCGGGAATCAGCCCCAGCATTTT,CASSFGNQPQHF
NA,NA,TRBV6-4,TRBJ2-1,TGTGCCAGCAGTGTATCCGAGGGCGCATACAATGAGCAGTTCTTC,CASSVSEGAYNEQFF
NA,NA,TRBV30,TRBJ1-5,TGTGCCTGGAGTACGCAAGCCAATCAGCCCCAGCATTTT,CAWSTQANQPQHF
TRBD2,NA,TRBV6-5,TRBJ2-3,TGTGCCAGCAGTTACCTGAGCGGGAGGGGCACAGATACGCAGTATTTT,CASSYLSGRGTDTQYF
TRBD1,NA,TRBV6-5,TRBJ1-2,TGTGCCAGCAGTTACGGGACAGGGGGGTTCGGCTACACCTTC,CASSYGTGGFGYTF
NA,NA,TRBV5-5,TRBJ1-2,TGTGCCAGCAGCTTCGGGCAGAATCATGGCTACACCTTC,CASSFGQNHGYTF
NA,once,TRBV10-3,TRBJ2-5,TGTGCCATCAGTGATGGAGGGCGAGAGACCCAGTACTTC,CAISDGGRETQYF
NA,once,TRBV30,TRBJ1-6,TGTGCCTGGAAGATATTAGGGCCCGGGGATTCACCCCTCCACTTT,CAWKILGPGDSPLHF
NA,NA,TRBV27,TRBJ2-1,TGTGCCAGCAGTTCATTTAAAGGAGAGCAGTTCTTC,CASSSFKGEQFF
TRBD1,NA,TRBV7-8,TRBJ2-4,TGTGCCAGCAGCTTATACCAGGGGGTCAAAAACATTCAGTACTTC,CASSLYQGVKNIQYF
TRBD1,NA,TRBV19,TRBJ2-1,TGTGCCAGTAGTAGAGACAGGGGGCTAAGCTCCTACAATGAGCAGTTCTTC,CASSRDRGLSSYNEQFF
NA,NA,TRBV7-8,TRBJ2-1,TGTGCCAGCAGCCTAGGTGGGGCAGGGGCTTCCTACAATGAGCAGTTCTTC,CASSLGGAGASYNEQFF
NA,NA,TRBV6-5,TRBJ1-1,TGTGCCAGCAGTTACGGCGGGACACTGGACACTGAAGCTTTCTTT,CASSYGGTLDTEAFF
NA,NA,TRBV7-9,TRBJ1-1,TGTGCCAGCAGCACGCGGGACACCCGTCGAGCTTTCTTT,CASSTRDTRRAFF
NA,NA,TRBV5-4,TRBJ2-3,TGTGCCAGCAGCCCGGGAACAACAACAGATACGCAGTATTTT,CASSPGTTTDTQYF
NA,NA,TRBV6-1,TRBJ2-7,TGTGCCAGCAGTGAGGACGATGAACGCTACGAGCAGTACTTC,CASSEDDERYEQYF
TRBD2,few,TRBV7-2,TRBJ2-7,TGTGCCAGCAGCCCCACAGCGGGAGTAAGAGGCGAGCAGTACTTC,CASSPTAGVRGEQYF
NA,NA,TRBV2,TRBJ2-7,TGTGCCAGCAGGAGGCGGGGGCTCGAGCAGTACTTC,CASRRRGLEQYF
TRBD2,few,TRBV27,TRBJ2-2,TGTGCCAGCGGGCAAAGCGGGGGGAACACCGGGGAGCTGTTTTTT,CASGQSGGNTGELFF
TRBD2,NA,TRBV10-3,TRBJ2-3,TGTGCCATCAGCGGTCCCTCGGGAGGGCGCACAGATACGCAGTATTTT,CAISGPSGGRTDTQYF
NA,NA,TRBV7-8,TRBJ2-5,TGTGCCAGCAGCTTAGGGGGACTTTCCGGAGAGACCCAGTACTTC,CASSLGGLSGETQYF
TRBD1,NA,TRBV19,TRBJ2-7,TGTGCCAGTAGTAGATACATAGGACAGGGGGCAAACGAGCAGTACTTC,CASSRYIGQGANEQYF
TRBD1,NA,TRBV9,TRBJ2-2,TGTGCCAGCAGCGTAGCTACAGGGGACACCGGGGAGCTGTTTTTT,CASSVATGDTGELFF
NA,NA,TRBV7-6,TRBJ2-7,TGTGCCAGCAGCTCGGACGGGCCCTACGAGCAGTACTTC,CASSSDGPYEQYF
TRBD1,NA,TRBV28,TRBJ1-2,TGTGCCAGCAGTGGGAGCGACAGGGCTTATGGCTACACCTTC,CASSGSDRAYGYTF
NA,NA,TRBV7-2,TRBJ2-7,TGTGCCAGCAGCTTAAGCCCAGGGCCGGGGGCTTACGAGCAGTACTTC,CASSLSPGPGAYEQYF
TRBD2,NA,TRBV30,TRBJ2-7,TGTGCCTGGAGCCATTCAAAGGGGACTAGCGGGCACCCAACCTACGAGCAGTACTTC,CAWSHSKGTSGHPTYEQYF
NA,NA,TRBV5-1,TRBJ1-2,TGCGCCAGCAGCTTGGTGGCTGATGGCTACACCTTC,CASSLVADGYTF
NA,NA,TRBV5-1,TRBJ1-1,TGCGCCAGCAGCCCCGGAGGAGGGGTGCTCACTGAAGCTTTCTTT,CASSPGGGVLTEAFF
NA,NA,TRBV20-1,TRBJ1-5,TGCAGTGCCGGTGGTAGACAGCCCCAGCATTTT,CSAGGRQPQHF
TRBD2,NA,TRBV9,TRBJ2-1,TGTGCCAGCAGCCCCCGGACTAGCGGGAGTACGGATGAGCAGTTCTTC,CASSPRTSGSTDEQFF
TRBD1,NA,TRBV6-5,TRBJ1-2,TGTGCCAGCAGTTACTCCACCTCGGACAGGGGGCGAGGCTACACCTTC,CASSYSTSDRGRGYTF
TRBD1,once,TRBV28,TRBJ1-3,TGTGCCAGCAGTTTCCGGGACAGGGCGAGAAACACCATATATTTT,CASSFRDRARNTIYF
NA,NA,TRBV28,TRBJ2-2,TGTGCCAGCAGCCGATACCCCGGGGAGCTGTTTTTT,CASSRYPGELFF
NA,NA,TRBV7-3,TRBJ2-3,TGTGCCAGCAGCTTAAGCGGGGGCCCGGGAGATACGCAGTATTTT,CASSLSGGPGDTQYF
NA,NA,TRBV6-5,TRBJ2-1,TGTGCCAGCGGGGGCAGAAAGAGAGGAGAGCAGTTCTTC,CASGGRKRGEQFF
NA,NA,TRBV5-8,TRBJ1-3,TGTGCCAGCAGCTTGGGATCCGCCATATATTTT,CASSLGSAIYF
TRBD1,NA,TRBV5-5,TRBJ1-5,TGTGCCAGCAGCTTGTCGGGGACAGTCCTCAATCAGCCCCAGCATTTT,CASSLSGTVLNQPQHF